The clone carrying this T cell receptor (beta chain) was seen just once. The data are from a study of blood T cell repertoires in COVID-19. Study-level information: Researchers got acute and convalescent COVID-19 samples from the United States, Italy and Spain. PBMCs, B-cell-depleted T cells, or T cells were the source of the cDNA or gDNA that made up the material.

The CDR3 has 15 residues. Per the germline V gene, CDR1 is SGHNT and CDR2 is YYREEE (reference sequence). V was shortened by 4 bases and J by 5 bases, with 16 bases between the two germline ends. In the original analysis: Counts of nucleated cells, estimated from reference gene primer amplification, were obtained. The table came from immunoSEQ multiplex PCR; TCRdb's copy has only in-frame clones and leaves some out. For V, J and clone size, that table is used; D and trimming come from the DNA. The sample has about 160,000 clones; 87% are singletons. The source is a woman aged 55-69 years who had recovered from COVID-19. Sequenced material: peripheral blood. The gene calls are TRBV5-4 and TRBJ2-1, with D perhaps matching TRBD1 (6 bases). The CDR3 here is CASSKDRSRNNEQFF. The CDR3 DNA sequence: TGTGCCAGCAGCAAAGACAGGTCCAGAAACAATGAGCAGTTCTTC. The whole variable domain, remainder taken from reference TRBV5-4 and TRBJ2-1, is ETGVTQSPTHLIKTRGQQVTLRCSSQSGHNTVSWYQQALGQGPQFIFQYYREEENGRGNFPPRFSGLQFPNYSSELNVNALELDDSALYLCASSKDRSRNNEQFFGPGTRLTVL.